The 14 T cell receptor beta chains presented below share a single source sample, sequenced in a study of blood T cell repertoires in COVID-19. The protocol was immunoSEQ multiplex PCR, while the TCRdb copy is restricted to in-frame clones and leaves out a portion. The sample includes 180,000 or so clones, about 81% of them seen just once. The sample consisted of peripheral blood. These receptors were taken from an elderly woman with COVID-19, enrolled during active disease.

This clone was seen more than once but under ten times. J is TRBJ1-2 and V is TRBV10-3; 7 nucleotides align to TRBD1. CDR3 length: 15 amino acids. Germline V gene data show CDR1 as ENHRY and CDR2 as SYGVKD. V lost 1 base and J lost 8; bases outside the gene matches: 10. The CDR3 nucleotides are TGTGCCATCAGTGAGTGGGGCGACAGGGAGGAAGGCTACACCTTC. It codes for CAISEWGDREEGYTF.

V and J are TRBV7-2 and TRBJ2-5, with D possibly being TRBD2 (9 bases). The CDR3 is 15 amino acids. Trimming stripped 6 bases from V and 7 bases from J, with 21 bases between. Per the germline V gene, CDR1 is SGHTA and CDR2 is FQGNSA. CDR3 sequence: CASRTRTGRGGTQYF. The CDR3, as DNA: TGTGCCAGCAGGACTAGGACAGGGCGGGGGGGGACCCAGTACTTC.

The chain combines TRBV3-1 (or the pseudogene TRBV3-2) with TRBJ2-7; D might be TRBD2 (5 bases). Germline-derived CDR1 and CDR2 are LGHDT and YNNKEL (reference sequence). V lost 4 bases to trimming and J lost 4 bases, with 14 bases between them. The length of the CDR3 is 14 residues. This chain's CDR3 is CASSPYEGTYEQYF. The CDR3 region has the DNA TGTGCCAGCAGCCCTTACGAGGGAACGTACGAGCAGTACTTC.

This chain joins TRBV6-2 or TRBV6-3 and TRBJ2-5, with D maybe TRBD1 (6 bases). The CDR3 length is 15 residues. V was clipped by 2 bases and J by 2 bases, with 12 bases between them. CDR1 and CDR2 (germline): MNHEY, SVGEGT. As DNA, the CDR3 is TGTGCCAGCAGTTACATCCCGGACAGTCAAGAGACCCAGTACTTC. It translates to CASSYIPDSQETQYF.

CDR3 in amino acids: CASSLEQHSYEQYF. DNA of the CDR3: TGTGCCAGCAGCTTAGAACAGCACTCCTACGAGCAGTACTTC. The rearrangement links TRBV11-1 to TRBJ2-7; D gene uncertain. Trimming pared 1 base from V and 0 bases from J, leaving 7 bases between. The CDR3 contains 14 residues. Germline V gene sequence: CDR1 SGHAT, CDR2 FQDESV (reference sequence).

In DNA form, the CDR3 reads TGTGCCAGCAGTAGCGGGAGGGGAGATACGCAGTATTTT. It yields the protein CASSSGRGDTQYF. This rearrangement joins TRBV6-5 to TRBJ2-3, with TRBD2 matching 10 bases. V trimming: 5 bases; J trimming: 5 bases; junction bases outside the gene matches: 1. Looked up from germline, CDR1 is MNHEY and CDR2 is SVGAGI. The CDR3 runs to 13 residues.

V usage is TRBV13 and J usage is TRBJ2-3; D is possibly TRBD1 (6 bases). CDR3 size: 16 residues. In germline, CDR1 is PRHDT, CDR2 FYEKMQ (reference sequence). The V end lost 5 bases, the J end lost 4 bases, and 19 bases lay between the germline ends. This chain's CDR3 is CASSVSNGRGADTQYF. The CDR3 DNA is TGTGCCAGCAGCGTTAGTAATGGCAGGGGCGCAGATACGCAGTATTTT.

This chain joins TRBV6-6 and TRBJ1-1; TRBD1 matches 9 bases. V lost 0 bases to trimming and J lost 2 bases; unmatched junction nucleotides: 4. This CDR3 has 16 amino acids. Germline CDR1 MNHNY, CDR2 SVGAGI (reference sequence). CDR3 sequence reads: CASSYSKGQGNTEAFF. CDR3 nucleotides: TGTGCCAGCAGTTACTCGAAGGGACAGGGTAACACTGAAGCTTTCTTT.

J is TRBJ1-2 and V is TRBV11-3, with D possibly TRBD1 on 6 matching bases. Trimming pared 3 bases from V and 5 bases from J, leaving 19 bases between. Germline loops: CDR1 SGHNT, CDR2 YENEEA. The CDR3 loop spans 16 amino acids. The CDR3 nucleotides are TGTGCCAGCAGCTTGGTTTCCCCCAGGGGCGCTTATGGCTACACCTTC. Its protein is CASSLVSPRGAYGYTF.

The gene calls are TRBV18 and TRBJ1-5; 8 positions match TRBD1. Germline lookup yields CDR1 KGHSH and CDR2 LQKENI. V lost 3 bases, J lost 6 bases, and 7 bases stayed unmatched. The CDR3 consists of 15 residues. The CDR3 DNA reads as TGTGCCAGCTCACCTTGGACAGGGATTGGTCAGCCCCAGCATTTT. The encoded protein is CASSPWTGIGQPQHF.

The chain combines TRBV28 with TRBJ2-3, with 9 bases fitting TRBD1. Germline loops: CDR1 MDHEN, CDR2 SYDVKM. This CDR3 region has 15 residues. V shed 7 bases, J shed 6 bases, and the junction held 11 bases outside the gene matches. DNA for the CDR3: TGTGCCAGCATAAGCGGGGACAGGGTGGGGGATACGCAGTATTTT. Its translation is CASISGDRVGDTQYF. Supplemented by reference TRBV28 and TRBJ2-3, the full variable domain reads DVKVTQSSRYLVKRTGEKVFLECVQDMDHENMFWYRQDPGLGLRLIYFSYDVKMKEKGDIPEGYSVSREKKERFSLILESASTNQTSMYLCASISGDRVGDTQYFGPGTRLTVL.

DNA for the CDR3: TGTGCCAGCAGCCCATTCAGGGAGGGGCACGAGCAGTACTTC. Protein: CASSPFREGHEQYF. V is TRBV5-4 and J is TRBJ2-7, with TRBD2 matching over 7 bases. The junction had 9 bases not matched to a gene; V was cut back by 4 bases and J by 5 bases. Germline V gene data show CDR1 as SGHNT and CDR2 as YYREEE (reference sequence). The CDR3 contains 14 residues.

CDR3 coding DNA: TGTGCCACCGGACAGGGCCTCTTTGCAACTAATGAAAAACTGTTTTTT. It specifies CATGQGLFATNEKLFF. The chain links TRBV10-3 to TRBJ1-4; TRBD1 matches 8 bases. The V gene end was trimmed by 10 bases and the J gene end by 0 bases; junction bases not matched to a gene: 10. Germline assignment: CDR1 ENHRY and CDR2 SYGVKD. This CDR3 has 16 amino acids.

J is TRBJ2-7 and V is TRBV14; 8 bases are shared with TRBD2. The CDR3 covers 15 residues. With 2 bases clipped from V and 4 bases from J, the junction kept 7 bases outside the gene matches. Per germline, CDR1 SGHDN and CDR2 FVKESK. Here the CDR3 DNA reads TGTGCCAGCAGCCAATTCTGGACTAGCCGGTACGAGCAGTACTTC. Residues: CASSQFWTSRYEQYF.